Included here is one TCR beta chain sequence, with context. Its binding antigen is unknown. It has no much larger one-base neighbor in the sample; base qualities were not kept. These data are taken from a study of blood T cell repertoires in COVID-19 (TCRdb year 2020). Study-level background: Samples from collaborators originated in the United States, Italy and Spain and spanned both the acute and convalescent phases of COVID-19. Samples were obtained from the ongoing ImmuneRACE study (first 160 participants) and from approximately 1,200 subjects provided by 6 global collaborators. The material from the prospective study consisted of cDNA or gDNA derived from T cells, B-cell-depleted T cells, or PBMCs. Where available, HLA class I and class II types were obtained from metadata supplied by the sample provider rather than from assay-based typing. The repertoires were released in a freely available public database meant as a resource for research on the immune response to SARS-CoV-2. Nearly every sample came with metadata listing a de-identified subject ID, COVID-19 status, age in years and sex. The dataset comprised deeply sampled blood TCRbeta repertoires from subjects exposed to, actively infected with, or recovered from COVID-19.

On the study overall, not on this receptor specifically: How much clinical and demographic metadata was included differed by source and by participant, and the metadata was provided uncurated.

Inclusive of the bounding cysteine and phenylalanine, the CDR3 is 12 residues long. Just CDR3 DNA is preserved here, 36 bases in frame from base 1. CDR1 is given as SNHLY and CDR2 as FYNNEI, both from the germline V gene. V drops 6 bases and J drops 4 bases, leaving 7 bases in between. The immunoSEQ Assay, a bias-controlled multiplex PCR, was used to amplify TCRbeta CDR3 regions from genomic DNA. In the original analysis: Within the assay, amplification of reference gene primers was used to estimate how many nucleated cells each sample contained. To quantify the absolute abundance of each unique TCRbeta CDR3 rearrangement, sequence reads were collapsed and filtered. For each sample, productive Simpson clonality was calculated by taking the square root of Simpson's diversity index across productive rearrangements. Sourced from immuneACCESS, this table was stored by TCRdb with only in-frame sequences that have V and J called. A share of the clones is absent; for the studies checked, an unresolved V gene accounts for under half, and the remainder has no known explanation. V and J calls and clone size follow that table, whereas D and trimming were derived from the DNA. The sample records about half a million clones, 80% to 90% of which are singletons. The ten largest account for roughly 0.9% of the sample.

In Seattle, one collaborating source enrolled patients while the infection was active and tracked those patients longitudinally over the course of disease. Whole blood was collected in K2EDTA tubes by collaborating institutions according to the institutions' own protocols. For TCRbeta analysis, collaborators shipped samples in one of three forms: frozen whole blood, isolated PBMCs, or DNA extracted from either of those sample types. Specimen: peripheral blood. This TCR was recovered from a man aged 18 to 35 with COVID-19, enrolled during active disease. Recombination linked TRBV2 to TRBJ2-1; a weak D assignment points to TRBD1 (6 bases agree). The CDR3 sequence is CASRGGYNEQFF. The DNA sequence is as follows: TGTGCCAGCAGAGGGGGATACAATGAGCAGTTCTTC.